The entry below gives a single T cell receptor (beta chain) sequence along with its context. As yet, its antigen is unknown. These data originate in a study of lymphopenia after photon versus proton radiotherapy. The CDR3 is made up of 15 amino acids. Trimming at V came to 4 bases and at J to 0 bases, leaving 8 bases not matched to a gene. Germline V CDR1 and CDR2: GTSNPN, SVGIG (reference sequence). The method was immunoSEQ multiplex PCR; TCRdb's version includes in-frame clones alone and lacks a portion of them. This table holds fewer than 25,000 clones, around four fifths found once. Study-wide findings and caveats: Larger post-nadir TCR diversity loss correlated inversely with survival in deceased patients.

The chain links TRBV30 to TRBJ1-1; TRBD1 agrees at 7 bases. This TCR came from a man aged 40-49 years with gastric cancer. The sample here was peripheral blood, taken from a patient treated with photon-based radiotherapy. The CDR3 loop reads CAWTSGRGMNTEAFF. In DNA, the CDR3 is TGTGCCTGGACGTCGGGCAGGGGGATGAACACTGAAGCTTTCTTT.